This T cell receptor (beta chain) was sequenced for a study of blood T cell repertoires in COVID-19. Recruited during active infection, patients (from Seattle) were subsequently followed longitudinally. Using immunoSEQ multiplex PCR, the repertoire was profiled, and TCRdb retains in-frame clones only, with some absent. The sample holds 200,000 to 250,000 clones, 75% to 85% seen once. The CDR3 consists of 15 residues. The germline V gene encodes CDR1 SGHVS and CDR2 FNYEAQ. V lost 5 bases to trimming and J lost 5 bases, with 16 bases between them. The chain joins TRBV7-6 to TRBJ2-1; D possibly corresponds to TRBD1 (8 bases). This receptor was taken from a woman aged 70 to 79 with COVID-19, enrolled during active disease. Sequencing was performed on peripheral blood. As DNA, the CDR3 is TGTGCCAGCAGCGCCACAGGGGGGGTCCACAATGAGCAGTTCTTC. Protein sequence: CASSATGGVHNEQFF.